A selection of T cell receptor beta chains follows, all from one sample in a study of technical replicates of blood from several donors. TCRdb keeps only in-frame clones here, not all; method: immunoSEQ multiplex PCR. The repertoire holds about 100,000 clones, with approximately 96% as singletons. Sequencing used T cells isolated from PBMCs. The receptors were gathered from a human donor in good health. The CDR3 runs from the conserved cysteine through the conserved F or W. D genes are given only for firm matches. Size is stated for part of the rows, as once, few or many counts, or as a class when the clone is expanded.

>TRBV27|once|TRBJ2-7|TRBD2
CASSKTGTSDYEQYF
TGTGCCAGCAGTAAAACCGGGACTAGCGACTACGAGCAGTACTTC
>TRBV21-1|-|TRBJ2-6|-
CASSKRLAGTPGANVLTF
TGTGCCAGCAGCAAACGACTAGCGGGCACGCCTGGGGCCAACGTCCTGACTTTC
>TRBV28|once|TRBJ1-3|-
CASIPRGVSSGNTIYF
TGTGCCAGCATCCCTAGAGGAGTCAGCTCTGGAAACACCATATATTTT
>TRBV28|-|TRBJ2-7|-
CASSLAGFFF
TGTGCCAGCTCCCTAGCTGGCTTCTTTTTC
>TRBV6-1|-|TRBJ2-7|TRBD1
CASIRGQGDSYEQYF
TGTGCCAGCATAAGGGGACAGGGCGACTCCTACGAGCAGTACTTC
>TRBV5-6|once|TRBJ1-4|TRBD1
CASSLVDRDDEKLFF
TGTGCCAGCAGCTTGGTGGACAGGGATGATGAAAAACTGTTTTTT
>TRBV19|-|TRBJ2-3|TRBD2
CASSMGLAINTF
TGTGCCAGTAGTATGGGACTAGCGATAAATACCTTT
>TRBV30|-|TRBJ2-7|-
CAWREEGREQYF
TGTGCCTGGAGGGAGGAGGGGAGGGAGCAGTACTTC
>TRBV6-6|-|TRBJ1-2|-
CASTGFFLETNYGYTF
TGTGCCAGCACGGGGTTTTTCCTCGAAACTAACTATGGCTACACCTTC
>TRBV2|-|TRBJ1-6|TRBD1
CASSDRDRVKFHF
TGTGCCAGCAGTGACCGGGACAGGGTGAAGTTCCACTTT
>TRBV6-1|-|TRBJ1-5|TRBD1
CASSYDRAGQPQHF
TGTGCCAGCAGCTACGACAGGGCTGGTCAGCCCCAGCATTTT
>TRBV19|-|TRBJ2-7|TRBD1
CASSYPDRGSYEQYF
TGTGCCAGTAGTTACCCGGACAGGGGCTCCTACGAGCAGTACTTC
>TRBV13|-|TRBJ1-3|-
CASSLSWRGAGNTIYF
TGTGCCAGCAGCCTTTCTTGGAGGGGTGCTGGAAACACCATATATTTT
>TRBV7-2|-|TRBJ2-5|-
CASSLGLTPSETQYF
TGTGCCAGCAGCTTGGGGCTCACGCCTTCAGAGACCCAGTACTTC
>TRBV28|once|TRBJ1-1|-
CASRKPASGNTEAFF
TGTGCCAGCAGGAAGCCCGCAAGTGGGAACACTGAAGCTTTCTTT
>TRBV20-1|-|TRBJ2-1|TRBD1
CSAVDRDEQFF
TGCAGTGCTGTGGACAGGGATGAGCAGTTCTTC
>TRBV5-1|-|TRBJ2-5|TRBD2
CASSGLAEETQYF
TGCGCCAGCAGCGGGCTAGCGGAAGAGACCCAGTACTTC
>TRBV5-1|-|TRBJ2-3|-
CASSLAISTDTQYF
TGCGCCAGCAGCTTGGCTATTTCCACAGATACGCAGTATTTT
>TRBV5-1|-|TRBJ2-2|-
CASSFQGTGELFF
TGCGCCAGCAGTTTCCAGGGCACCGGGGAGCTGTTTTTT
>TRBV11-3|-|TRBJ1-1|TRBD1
CASSLLRRGLDTEAFF
TGTGCCAGCAGCTTACTCCGCAGGGGGCTGGACACTGAAGCTTTCTTT
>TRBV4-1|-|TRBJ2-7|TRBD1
CASSTGTGAYEQYF
TGCGCCAGCTCCACCGGGACAGGGGCCTACGAGCAGTACTTC
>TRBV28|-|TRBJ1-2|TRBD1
CASSLFFIGTEYGYTF
TGTGCCAGCAGTTTATTTTTTATCGGGACAGAGTATGGCTACACCTTC
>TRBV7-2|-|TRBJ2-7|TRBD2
CASSLSVAGGYEQYF
TGTGCCAGCAGCTTATCGGTAGCGGGGGGCTACGAGCAGTACTTC
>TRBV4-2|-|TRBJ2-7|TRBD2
CASSQGGRAGEQYF
TGTGCCAGCAGCCAAGGCGGGAGAGCGGGGGAGCAGTACTTC
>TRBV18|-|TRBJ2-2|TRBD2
CASSPSGRLYGELFF
TGTGCCAGCTCACCAAGCGGGAGGCTTTACGGGGAGCTGTTTTTT
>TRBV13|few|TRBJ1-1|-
CASSWESGNTEAFF
TGTGCCAGCAGCTGGGAGTCGGGGAACACTGAAGCTTTCTTT
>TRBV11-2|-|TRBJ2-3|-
CASSLAVGVWSDTQYF
TGTGCCAGCAGCTTGGCTGTCGGGGTTTGGTCAGATACGCAGTATTTT
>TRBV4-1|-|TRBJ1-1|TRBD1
CASSQDDLLAYRGMRAFF
TGCGCCAGCAGCCAAGATGATCTGTTGGCTTACAGGGGGATGAGGGCTTTCTTT
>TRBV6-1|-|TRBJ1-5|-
CASSTANQPQHF
TGTGCCAGCAGCACTGCCAATCAGCCCCAGCATTTT
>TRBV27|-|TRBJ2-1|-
CASSFSENNEQFF
TGTGCCAGCAGTTTTTCTGAGAACAATGAGCAGTTCTTC
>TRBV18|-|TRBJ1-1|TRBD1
CASSPTSGQGGAFF
TGTGCCAGCTCACCTACTTCGGGACAGGGCGGAGCTTTCTTT